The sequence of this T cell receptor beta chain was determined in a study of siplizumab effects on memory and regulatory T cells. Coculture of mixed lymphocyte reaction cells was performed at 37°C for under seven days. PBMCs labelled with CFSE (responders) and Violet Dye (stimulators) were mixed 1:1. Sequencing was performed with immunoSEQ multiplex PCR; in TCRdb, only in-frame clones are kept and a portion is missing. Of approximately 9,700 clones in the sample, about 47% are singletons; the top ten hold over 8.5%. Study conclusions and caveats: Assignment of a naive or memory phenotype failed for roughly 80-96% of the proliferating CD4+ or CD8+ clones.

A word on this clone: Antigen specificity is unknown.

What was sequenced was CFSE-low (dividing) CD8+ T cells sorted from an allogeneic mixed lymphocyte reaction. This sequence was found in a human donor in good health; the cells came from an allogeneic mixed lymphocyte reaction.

In DNA, the CDR3 is TGTGCCAGCAGTCGCGGGGCTAACTATGGCTACACCTTC. It yields the protein CASSRGANYGYTF. This rearrangement joins TRBV6-1 to TRBJ1-2; D remains ambiguous. Germline assignment: CDR1 MNHNS and CDR2 SASEGT. This CDR3 contains 13 residues. Trimming left V 5 bases short and J 0 bases short, with 7 bases between.